The rows below give T cell receptor beta chains drawn from one sample of a study of shared clonotypes between healthy human individuals. Generated by immunoSEQ multiplex PCR, the TCRdb table keeps only in-frame clones and is missing some. The sample contains 1.4 million to 1.5 million clones, roughly 95% of which appear only once. The sample comprised naive CD4+ T cells sorted from blood. The receptors stem from a man aged 25 to 45 in good health. Each CDR3 is given with its conserved first and last residue. D genes are given only for firm matches. A row's size may be missing; if present it is once, few, many or a size class.

d_call	v_call	j_call	clone_size	cdr3_nt	cdr3_aa
TRBD2	TRBV2	TRBJ2-7	.	TGTGCCAGCGGACTAGCGGGAACCGTGCACGAGCAGTACTTC	CASGLAGTVHEQYF
.	TRBV2	TRBJ1-5	.	TGTGCCAGCAGTGAGCTAGGGTTGAATCAGCCCCAGCATTTT	CASSELGLNQPQHF
.	TRBV25-1	TRBJ2-3	few	TGTGCCAGCAGTTGGGGCGGGATCCACACAGATACGCAGTATTTT	CASSWGGIHTDTQYF
.	TRBV9	TRBJ2-3	.	TGTGCCAGCAGCCCTACGAAGGGCACAGATACGCAGTATTTT	CASSPTKGTDTQYF
TRBD2	TRBV19	TRBJ2-1	.	TGTGCCAGTAGCCCTTTGAGCGGGAGTACCAATGAGCAGTTCTTC	CASSPLSGSTNEQFF
.	TRBV2	TRBJ2-1	.	TGTGCCAGCAGTGTTGAGGGAGCTGGTAATGAGCAGTTCTTC	CASSVEGAGNEQFF
TRBD1	TRBV5-4	TRBJ1-1	.	TGTGCCAGCAGCCTGGCTCGACAGGGAAGAGACACTGAAGCTTTCTTT	CASSLARQGRDTEAFF
.	TRBV28	TRBJ2-7	.	TGTGCCAGCAGCCGACAGTATCTCGGGTACGAGCAGTACTTC	CASSRQYLGYEQYF
.	TRBV29-1	TRBJ2-7	.	TGCAGCGTTGTTTGGGACACCTCCTACGAGCAGTACTTC	CSVVWDTSYEQYF
.	TRBV2	TRBJ2-7	.	TGTGCCAGCAGTGAAAATAGGGTTAGCGTCTACGAGCAGTACTTC	CASSENRVSVYEQYF
TRBD2	TRBV11-3	TRBJ2-1	.	TGTGCCAGCAGCTTACCCTGGACTAGCGGGAGCTCCTACAATGAGCAGTTCTTC	CASSLPWTSGSSYNEQFF
TRBD1	TRBV28	TRBJ1-1	.	TGTGCCAGCAGCTCCGGGACAGCGAACACTGAAGCTTTCTTT	CASSSGTANTEAFF
TRBD2	TRBV6-1	TRBJ2-2	.	TGTGCCAGTACTAGCGGGACCGGGGAGCTGTTTTTT	CASTSGTGELFF
TRBD1	TRBV5-6	TRBJ2-1	once	TGTGCCAGCAGCCGAGGGGACAGGGGGCACCTTTACAATGAGCAGTTCTTC	CASSRGDRGHLYNEQFF
.	TRBV7-7	TRBJ1-4	.	TGTGCTAGCAGCCTGGATTATAATGAAAAACTGTTTTTT	CASSLDYNEKLFF
TRBD1	TRBV5-1	TRBJ2-1	once	TGCGCCGCAGGGACAGGGTTTGATGAGCAGTTCTTC	CAAGTGFDEQFF
TRBD2	TRBV7-2	TRBJ2-7	.	TGTGCCAGCAGCCTCCGGACTAGCGGATCCTACGAGCAGTACTTC	CASSLRTSGSYEQYF
.	TRBV9	TRBJ1-1	.	TGTGCCAGCAGCACATCGGAAGTCGTTGGTGAAGCTTTCTTT	CASSTSEVVGEAFF
.	TRBV9	TRBJ1-4	.	TGTGCCAGCAGCGTAGGGGCTAACTCGAAGCTGAATGAAAAACTGTTTTTT	CASSVGANSKLNEKLFF
TRBD1	TRBV6-5	TRBJ2-3	.	TGTGCCAGCACCCTGGACAGGGCGCGTGCAGATACGCAGTATTTT	CASTLDRARADTQYF
.	TRBV5-1	TRBJ1-2	once	TGCGCCAGCAGCCGAGAGGTAACTAACTATGGCTACACCTTC	CASSREVTNYGYTF
TRBD2	TRBV2	TRBJ2-1	.	TGTGCCAGCAGTGATCGAGGACTAGCGGGATCTGGCAATGAGCAGTTCTTC	CASSDRGLAGSGNEQFF
TRBD1	TRBV27	TRBJ1-1	.	TGTGCCAGCAGTTTAAAGGGGGCCAGCACTGAAGCTTTCTTT	CASSLKGASTEAFF
TRBD1	TRBV19	TRBJ2-2	.	TGTGCCAGCAGCAGGGGGCACGGGGAGCTGTTTTTT	CASSRGHGELFF
TRBD1	TRBV5-1	TRBJ1-1	.	TGCGCCAGCGCAGCCCTACAGGGGGCCACTGAAGCTTTCTTT	CASAALQGATEAFF
.	TRBV9	TRBJ2-3	once	TGTGCCAGCAGCACCCAGGGGGGCAGGGATACGCAGTATTTT	CASSTQGGRDTQYF
.	TRBV6-5	TRBJ1-5	.	TGTGCCAGCAGACAGAGCCATTATAGCAATCAGCCCCAGCATTTT	CASRQSHYSNQPQHF
.	TRBV29-1	TRBJ1-1	.	TGCAGCGTTACCGGGGGATCGCGCGCTTTCTTT	CSVTGGSRAFF
.	TRBV6-4	TRBJ2-2	.	TGTGCCAGCAGTGCTTTTCTCACCGGGGAGCTGTTTTTT	CASSAFLTGELFF
TRBD1	TRBV2	TRBJ2-7	.	TGTGCCAGCAGTTCCCAGGGGGCAAACCACGAGCAGTACTTC	CASSSQGANHEQYF
.	TRBV19	TRBJ2-1	.	TGTGCCAGTAGTATCTCAGGTCGGAACTACAATGAGCAGTTCTTC	CASSISGRNYNEQFF
TRBD1	TRBV5-6	TRBJ2-7	.	TGTGCCAGCAGCGTCCAGGGGGCGCGGGCCTACGAGCAGTACTTC	CASSVQGARAYEQYF
.	TRBV18	TRBJ1-2	once	TGTGCCAGCTCACCACAGCTCCTGGGGTTCTATGGCTACACCTTC	CASSPQLLGFYGYTF
.	TRBV7-2	TRBJ2-5	.	TGTGCCAGCAGCTTTAAAGACGGACAAGAGACCCAGTACTTC	CASSFKDGQETQYF
.	TRBV14	TRBJ1-2	.	TGTGCCAGCAGCCAAGAAATAGGGACCGACTACTATGGCTACACCTTC	CASSQEIGTDYYGYTF
TRBD2	TRBV5-1	TRBJ2-7	.	TGCGCCAGCAGCTTGACTAGCGGGAGCCTCTCCTACGAGCAGTACTTC	CASSLTSGSLSYEQYF
.	TRBV2	TRBJ1-1	.	TGTGCCGCAACACCCTCTATGAACACTGAAGCTTTCTTT	CAATPSMNTEAFF
.	TRBV18	TRBJ2-7	.	TGTGCCAGCTCACCCGAGGGGGACCCCTACGAGCAGTACTTC	CASSPEGDPYEQYF
.	TRBV2	TRBJ1-4	.	TGTGCCAGCAAATTTTCAGCTAATGAAAAACTGTTTTTT	CASKFSANEKLFF
.	TRBV5-4	TRBJ2-1	.	TGTGCCAGCAGCTTACCGGGCTCCTGGAGGGGGTTCTTC	CASSLPGSWRGFF
TRBD2	TRBV27	TRBJ2-1	once	TGTGCCAGCACCCTACTAGGGGTAGCGGGAGTCAACTACAATGAGCAGTTCTTC	CASTLLGVAGVNYNEQFF
TRBD2	TRBV9	TRBJ2-4	.	TGTGCCAGCAGCGTACTAGCGGGAGGGGAGGGCATTCAGTACTTC	CASSVLAGGEGIQYF
.	TRBV5-1	TRBJ2-7	once	TGCGCCAGCAGCTGGGGCTTGGCGGGATCGGAGCAGTACTTC	CASSWGLAGSEQYF
.	TRBV7-2	TRBJ2-2	.	TGTGCCAGCAGCCTCGACAGGCCGAACACCGGGGAGCTGTTTTTT	CASSLDRPNTGELFF
.	TRBV29-1	TRBJ2-1	.	TGCAGCGTTGAAGATATAGGGCCGAATGAGCAGTTCTTC	CSVEDIGPNEQFF
TRBD1	TRBV7-9	TRBJ2-2	.	TGTGCCCTACAGGGGGCAAACACCGGGGAGCTGTTTTTT	CALQGANTGELFF
.	TRBV18	TRBJ2-4	.	TGTGCCAGCTCACCAATGGGGAAGGGGGCCAAAAACATTCAGTACTTC	CASSPMGKGAKNIQYF
.	TRBV5-1	TRBJ1-5	.	TGCGCCAGCAGCTTGGAGGGACAAAAAAATCAGCCCCAGCATTTT	CASSLEGQKNQPQHF
.	TRBV7-2	TRBJ2-3	.	TGTGCCAGCAGCCGGACAGCCAGCACAGATACGCAGTATTTT	CASSRTASTDTQYF